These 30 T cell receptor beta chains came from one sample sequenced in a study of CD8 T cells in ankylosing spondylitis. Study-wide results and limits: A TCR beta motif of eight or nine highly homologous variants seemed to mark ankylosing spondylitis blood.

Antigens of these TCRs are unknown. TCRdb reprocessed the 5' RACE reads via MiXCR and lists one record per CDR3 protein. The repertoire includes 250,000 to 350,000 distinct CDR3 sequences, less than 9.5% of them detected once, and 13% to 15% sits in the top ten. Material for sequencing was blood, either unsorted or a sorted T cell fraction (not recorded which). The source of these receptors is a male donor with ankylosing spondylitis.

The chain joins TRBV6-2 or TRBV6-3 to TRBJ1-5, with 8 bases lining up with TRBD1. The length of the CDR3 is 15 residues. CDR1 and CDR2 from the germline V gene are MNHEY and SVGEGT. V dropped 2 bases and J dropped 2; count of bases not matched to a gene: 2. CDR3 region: CASSYQTGGNQPQHF. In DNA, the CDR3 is TGTGCCAGCAGTTACCAGACAGGGGGCAATCAGCCCCAGCATTTT.

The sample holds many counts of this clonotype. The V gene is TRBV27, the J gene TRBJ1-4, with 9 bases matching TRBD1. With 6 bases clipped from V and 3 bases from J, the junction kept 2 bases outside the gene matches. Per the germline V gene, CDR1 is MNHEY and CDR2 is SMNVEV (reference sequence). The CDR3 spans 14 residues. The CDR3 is CASRGQGSNEKLFF. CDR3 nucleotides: TGTGCCAGCAGAGGACAGGGGTCTAATGAAAAACTGTTTTTT.

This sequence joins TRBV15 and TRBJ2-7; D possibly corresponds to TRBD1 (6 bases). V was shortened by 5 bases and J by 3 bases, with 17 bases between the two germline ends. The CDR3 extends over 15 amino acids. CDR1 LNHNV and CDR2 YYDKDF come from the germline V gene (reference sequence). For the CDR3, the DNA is TGTGCCACCAGCGTAAGACCCGGACAGAACTACGAGCAGTACTTC. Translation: CATSVRPGQNYEQYF.

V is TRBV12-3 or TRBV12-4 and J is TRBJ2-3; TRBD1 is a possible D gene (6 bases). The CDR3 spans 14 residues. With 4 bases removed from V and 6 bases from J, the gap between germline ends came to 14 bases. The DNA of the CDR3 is TGTGCCAGCAGTTCCCTGACAGGCTGGGATACGCAGTATTTT. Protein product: CASSSLTGWDTQYF.

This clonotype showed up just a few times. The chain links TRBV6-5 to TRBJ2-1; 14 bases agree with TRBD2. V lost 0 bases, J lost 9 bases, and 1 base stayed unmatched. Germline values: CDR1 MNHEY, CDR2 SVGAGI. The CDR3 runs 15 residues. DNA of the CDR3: TGTGCCAGCAGTTACTCGGGACTAGCGGGAGTTGAGCAGTTCTTC. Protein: CASSYSGLAGVEQFF.

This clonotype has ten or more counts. In DNA form, the CDR3 reads TGTGCCAGCAGCCAAGATCCTAGAGACGGAGTCGAACAGTACTTC. This encodes CASSQDPRDGVEQYF. This chain joins TRBV4-2 and TRBJ2-7; no clear D. The germline V gene encodes CDR1 LGHNA and CDR2 YNFKEQ. Trimming left V 0 bases short and J 10 bases short, with 19 bases between. The CDR3 covers 15 residues.

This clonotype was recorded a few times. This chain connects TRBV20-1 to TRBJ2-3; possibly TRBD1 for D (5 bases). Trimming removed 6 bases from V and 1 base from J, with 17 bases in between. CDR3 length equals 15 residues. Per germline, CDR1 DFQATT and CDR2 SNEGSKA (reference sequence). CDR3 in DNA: TGCAGTGCCCGCCCCCCCAGGGTTGGCACAGATACGCAGTATTTT. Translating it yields CSARPPRVGTDTQYF.

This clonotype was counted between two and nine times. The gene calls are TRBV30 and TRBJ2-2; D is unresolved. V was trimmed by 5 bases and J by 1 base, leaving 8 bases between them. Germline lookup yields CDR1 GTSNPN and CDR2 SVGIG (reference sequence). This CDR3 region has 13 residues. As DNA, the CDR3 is TGTGCCTGGGGGCCTGGGAACACCGGGGAGCTGTTTTTT. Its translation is CAWGPGNTGELFF.

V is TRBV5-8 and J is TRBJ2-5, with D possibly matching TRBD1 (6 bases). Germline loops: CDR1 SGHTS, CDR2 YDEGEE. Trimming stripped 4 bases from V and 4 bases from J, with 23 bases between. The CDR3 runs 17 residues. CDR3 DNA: TGTGCCAGCAGCCCATCCCGGGACATAATCCTCCCAGAGACCCAGTACTTC. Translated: CASSPSRDIILPETQYF.

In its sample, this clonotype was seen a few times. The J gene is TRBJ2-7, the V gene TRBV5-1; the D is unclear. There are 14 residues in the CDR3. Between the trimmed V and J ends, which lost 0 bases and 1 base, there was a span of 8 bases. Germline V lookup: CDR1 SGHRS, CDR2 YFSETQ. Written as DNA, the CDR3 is TGCGCCAGCAGCTTGGCGGCCAGTTCCTACGAGCAGTACTTC. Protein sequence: CASSLAASSYEQYF.

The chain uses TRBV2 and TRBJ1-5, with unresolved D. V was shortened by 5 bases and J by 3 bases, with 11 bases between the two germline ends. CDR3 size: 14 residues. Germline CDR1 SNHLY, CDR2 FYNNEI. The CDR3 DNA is TGTGCCAGCAGTCCCGGACTGAACAATCAGCCCCAGCATTTT. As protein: CASSPGLNNQPQHF.

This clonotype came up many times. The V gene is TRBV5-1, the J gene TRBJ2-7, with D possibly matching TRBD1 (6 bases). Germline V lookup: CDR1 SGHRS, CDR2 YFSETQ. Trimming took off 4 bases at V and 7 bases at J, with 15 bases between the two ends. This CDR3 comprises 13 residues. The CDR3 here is CASSPGTSPEQYF. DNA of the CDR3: TGCGCCAGCAGCCCTGGGACATCCCCAGAGCAGTACTTC.

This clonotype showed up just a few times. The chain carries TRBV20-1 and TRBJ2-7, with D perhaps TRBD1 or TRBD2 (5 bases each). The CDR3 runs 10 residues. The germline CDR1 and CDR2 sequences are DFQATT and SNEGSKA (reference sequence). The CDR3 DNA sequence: TGCGGGTCGGGACGCTACGAGCAGTACTTC. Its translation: CGSGRYEQYF.

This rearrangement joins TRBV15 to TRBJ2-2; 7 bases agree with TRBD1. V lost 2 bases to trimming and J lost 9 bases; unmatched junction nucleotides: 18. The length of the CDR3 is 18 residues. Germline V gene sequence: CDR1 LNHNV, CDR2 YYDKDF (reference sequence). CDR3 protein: CATSRTTFPGQLRRELFF. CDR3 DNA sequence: TGTGCCACCAGCAGAACTACCTTTCCGGGACAGCTTCGCCGGGAGCTGTTTTTT.

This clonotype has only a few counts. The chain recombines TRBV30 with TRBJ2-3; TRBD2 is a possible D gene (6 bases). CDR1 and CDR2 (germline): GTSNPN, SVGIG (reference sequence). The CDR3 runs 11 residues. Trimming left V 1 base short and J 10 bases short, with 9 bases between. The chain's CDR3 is CAWSGTGAQYF. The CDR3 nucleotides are TGTGCCTGGAGTGGAACGGGAGCGCAGTATTTT.

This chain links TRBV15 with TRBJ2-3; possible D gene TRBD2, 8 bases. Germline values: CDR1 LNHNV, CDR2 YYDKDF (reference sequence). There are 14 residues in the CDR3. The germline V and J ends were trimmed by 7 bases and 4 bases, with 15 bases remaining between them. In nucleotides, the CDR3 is TGTGCCACCAAGCGCGGGGGGACAGCAGATACGCAGTATTTT. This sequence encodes CATKRGGTADTQYF. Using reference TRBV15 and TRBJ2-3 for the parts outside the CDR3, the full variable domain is DAMVIQNPRYQVTQFGKPVTLSCSQTLNHNVMYWYQQKSSQAPKLLFHYYDKDFNNEADTPDNFQSRRPNTSFCFLDIRSPGLGDTAMYLCATKRGGTADTQYFGPGTRLTVL.

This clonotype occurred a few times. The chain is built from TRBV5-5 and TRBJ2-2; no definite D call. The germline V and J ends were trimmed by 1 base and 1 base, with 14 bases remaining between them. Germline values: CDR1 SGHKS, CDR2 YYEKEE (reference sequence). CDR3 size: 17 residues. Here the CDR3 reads CASSLFNLPVNTGELFF. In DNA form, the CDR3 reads TGTGCCAGCAGCTTGTTTAATCTTCCAGTGAACACCGGGGAGCTGTTTTTT.

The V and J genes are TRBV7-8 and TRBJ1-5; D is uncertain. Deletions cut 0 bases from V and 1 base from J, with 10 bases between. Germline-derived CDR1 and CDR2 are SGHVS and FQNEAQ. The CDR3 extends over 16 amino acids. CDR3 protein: CASSLALRGSNQPQHF. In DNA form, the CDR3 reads TGTGCCAGCAGCTTAGCGCTCCGCGGAAGCAATCAGCCCCAGCATTTT.

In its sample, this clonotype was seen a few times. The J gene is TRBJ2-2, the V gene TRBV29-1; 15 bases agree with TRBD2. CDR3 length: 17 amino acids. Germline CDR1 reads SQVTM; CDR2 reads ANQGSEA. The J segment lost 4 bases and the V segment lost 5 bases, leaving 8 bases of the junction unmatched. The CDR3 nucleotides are TGCAGCGTTCCCGGGACTAGCGGGAGGCGCGGCACCGGGGAGCTGTTTTTT. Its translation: CSVPGTSGRRGTGELFF.

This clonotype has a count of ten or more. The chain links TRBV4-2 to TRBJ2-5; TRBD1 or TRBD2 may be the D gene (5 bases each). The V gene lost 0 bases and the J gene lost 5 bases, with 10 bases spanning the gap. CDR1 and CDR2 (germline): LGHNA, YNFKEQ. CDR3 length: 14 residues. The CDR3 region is CASSQDRDRETQYF. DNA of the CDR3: TGTGCCAGCAGCCAAGATCGGGACCGGGAGACCCAGTACTTC.

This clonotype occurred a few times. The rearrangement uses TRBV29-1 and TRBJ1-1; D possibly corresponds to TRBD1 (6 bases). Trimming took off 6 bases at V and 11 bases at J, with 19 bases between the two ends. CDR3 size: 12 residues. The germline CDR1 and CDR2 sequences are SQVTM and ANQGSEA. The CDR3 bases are TGCAGCGTACGCGCACAGGGCGGGGATGCTTTCTTT. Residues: CSVRAQGGDAFF.

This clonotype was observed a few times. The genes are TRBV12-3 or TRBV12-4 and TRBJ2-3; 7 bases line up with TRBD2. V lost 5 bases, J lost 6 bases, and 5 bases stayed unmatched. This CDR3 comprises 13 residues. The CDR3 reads CASSTGTTDTQYF. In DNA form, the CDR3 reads TGTGCCAGCAGTACCGGGACTACGGATACGCAGTATTTT.

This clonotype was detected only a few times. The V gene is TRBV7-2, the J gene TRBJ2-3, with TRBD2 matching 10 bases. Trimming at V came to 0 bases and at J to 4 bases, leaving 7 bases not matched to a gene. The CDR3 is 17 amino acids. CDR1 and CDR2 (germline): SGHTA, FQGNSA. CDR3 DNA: TGTGCCAGCAGCTTAGCCCCTAGCGGGAGTGGGTCAGATACGCAGTATTTT. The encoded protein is CASSLAPSGSGSDTQYF.

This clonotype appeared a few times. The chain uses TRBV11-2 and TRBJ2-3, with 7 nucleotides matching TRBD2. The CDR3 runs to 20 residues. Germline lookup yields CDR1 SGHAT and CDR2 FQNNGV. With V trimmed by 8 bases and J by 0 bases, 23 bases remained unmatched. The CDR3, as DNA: TGTGCCAGCCGGGATCCAGCGGGAATACAAACGCGCCCTAGCACAGATACGCAGTATTTT. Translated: CASRDPAGIQTRPSTDTQYF. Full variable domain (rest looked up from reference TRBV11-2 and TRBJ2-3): EAGVAQSPRYKIIEKRQSVAFWCNPISGHATLYWYQQILGQGPKLLIQFQNNGVVDDSQLPKDRFSAERLKGVDSTLKIQPAKLEDSAVYLCASRDPAGIQTRPSTDTQYFGPGTRLTVL.

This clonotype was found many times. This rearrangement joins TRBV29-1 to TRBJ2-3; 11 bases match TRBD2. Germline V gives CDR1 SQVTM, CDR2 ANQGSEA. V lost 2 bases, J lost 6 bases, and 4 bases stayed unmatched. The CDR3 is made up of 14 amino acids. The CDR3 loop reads CSVEYSGRADTQYF. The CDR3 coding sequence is TGCAGCGTTGAATATAGCGGGAGGGCTGATACGCAGTATTTT.

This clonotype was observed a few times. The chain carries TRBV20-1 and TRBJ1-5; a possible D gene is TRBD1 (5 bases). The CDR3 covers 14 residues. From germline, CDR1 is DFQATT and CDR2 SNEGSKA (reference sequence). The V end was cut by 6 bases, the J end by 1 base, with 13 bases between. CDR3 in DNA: TGCAGTGCCGCAACTAGGGGCAGCAATCAGCCCCAGCATTTT. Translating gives CSAATRGSNQPQHF.

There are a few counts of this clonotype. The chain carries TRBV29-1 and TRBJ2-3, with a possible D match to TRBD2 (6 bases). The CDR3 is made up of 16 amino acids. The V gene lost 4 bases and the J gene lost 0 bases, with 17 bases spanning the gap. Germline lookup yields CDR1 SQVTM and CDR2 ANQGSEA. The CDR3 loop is CSVAHLGLSSTDTQYF. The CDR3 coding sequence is TGCAGCGTTGCTCACCTGGGACTCTCTAGCACAGATACGCAGTATTTT.

CDR3 nucleotide sequence: TGCAGTGCTAGGATGGCCCGAGAGACCCAGTACTTC. This encodes CSARMARETQYF. The J gene is TRBJ2-5, the V gene TRBV20-1; no definite D call. This CDR3 comprises 12 residues. Germline loops: CDR1 DFQATT, CDR2 SNEGSKA (reference sequence). Deletions cut 3 bases from V and 4 bases from J, with 9 bases between.

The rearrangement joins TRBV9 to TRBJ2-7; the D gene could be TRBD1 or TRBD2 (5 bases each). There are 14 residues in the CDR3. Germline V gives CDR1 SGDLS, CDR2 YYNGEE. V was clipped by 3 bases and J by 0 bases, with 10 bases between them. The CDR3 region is CASSEGRNSYEQYF. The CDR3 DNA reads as TGTGCCAGCAGCGAGGGACGGAACTCCTACGAGCAGTACTTC.

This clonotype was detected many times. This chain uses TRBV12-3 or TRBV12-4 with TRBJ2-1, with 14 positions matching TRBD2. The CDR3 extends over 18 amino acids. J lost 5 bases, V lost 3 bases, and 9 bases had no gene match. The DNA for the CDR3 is TGTGCCAGCAGTTTCCGCCCCGGGACTAGCGGGAGACACAATGAGCAGTTCTTC. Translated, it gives CASSFRPGTSGRHNEQFF.